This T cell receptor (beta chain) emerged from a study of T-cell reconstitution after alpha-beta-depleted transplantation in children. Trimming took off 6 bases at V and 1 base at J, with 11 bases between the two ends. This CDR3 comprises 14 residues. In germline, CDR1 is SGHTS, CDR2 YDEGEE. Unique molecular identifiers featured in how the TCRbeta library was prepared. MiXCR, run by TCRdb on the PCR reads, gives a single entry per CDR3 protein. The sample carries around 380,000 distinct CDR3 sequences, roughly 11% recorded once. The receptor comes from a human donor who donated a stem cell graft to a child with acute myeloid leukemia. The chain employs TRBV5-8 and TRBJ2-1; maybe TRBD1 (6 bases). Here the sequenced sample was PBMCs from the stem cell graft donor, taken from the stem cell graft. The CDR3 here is CASTEGQSYNEQFF. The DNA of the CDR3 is TGTGCCAGCACCGAGGGACAATCCTACAATGAGCAGTTCTTC.